The 31 T cell receptor beta chains below were found in one sample sequenced in a study of blood T cell repertoires in COVID-19. Only in-frame clones appear in the TCRdb table, and some are missing; sequencing was by immunoSEQ multiplex PCR. The data show fewer than 250,000 clones, with around 86% seen just once and 7% to 9% held by the top ten. Sequencing was performed on PBMCs or T cells enriched from blood (not recorded which). These receptors all come from a young man in a cohort exposed to, infected with or recovered from COVID-19 (not recorded which).

The chain joins TRBV7-2 to TRBJ1-1; TRBD1 might be the D (5 bases). CDR3 length equals 15 residues. CDR1 SGHTA and CDR2 FQGNSA come from the germline V gene. Trimming left V 8 bases short and J 2 bases short, with 18 bases between. CDR3 nucleotides: TGTGCCAGCGGTCCAACCCGGGGGGGTAACACTGAAGCTTTCTTT. Its protein product is CASGPTRGGNTEAFF.

The rearrangement joins TRBV29-1 to TRBJ2-3; 8 nucleotides agree with TRBD1. Per germline, CDR1 SQVTM and CDR2 ANQGSEA. CDR3 size: 15 residues. V lost 7 bases and J lost 1; bases outside the gene matches: 10. The CDR3 sequence: CSAMTGERGTDTQYF. Written as DNA, the CDR3 is TGCAGCGCCATGACAGGGGAAAGGGGCACAGATACGCAGTATTTT.

The chain joins TRBV6-5 to TRBJ2-7, with 8 bases aligning to TRBD1. V shed 6 bases and J 6 bases; nucleotides not matched to a gene: 10. Germline V CDR1 and CDR2: MNHEY, SVGAGI. The CDR3 contains 14 residues. In DNA form, the CDR3 reads TGTGCCAGCAGGAAACCGGGACAGGTCTCCGAGCAGTACTTC. Amino acid sequence: CASRKPGQVSEQYF.

The V gene is TRBV6-2 or TRBV6-3, the J gene TRBJ2-2; TRBD2 matches 10 bases. V dropped 1 base and J dropped 5; count of bases not matched to a gene: 13. The CDR3 contains 19 residues. Germline V gives CDR1 MNHEY, CDR2 SVGEGT. The CDR3 nucleotides are TGTGCCAGCAGTTACTTTGTAGCGGGAGGCCTCTCGGGTACCGGGGAGCTGTTTTTT. Translating gives CASSYFVAGGLSGTGELFF.

The CDR3 protein is CASSSRQVTQPQHF. Written as DNA, the CDR3 is TGTGCCAGCAGTTCTCGACAGGTCACCCAGCCCCAGCATTTT. The chain combines TRBV27 with TRBJ1-5, with a possible D match to TRBD1 (6 bases). The V gene lost 4 bases and the J gene lost 7 bases, with 14 bases spanning the gap. Germline V gene data show CDR1 as MNHEY and CDR2 as SMNVEV (reference sequence). The CDR3 is 14 residues long.

Remarks on this clone: The identical CDR3 is also encoded by other nucleotide sequences in the sample. This chain uses TRBV7-2 with TRBJ1-1; tentatively, D is TRBD1 (5 bases). This CDR3 region has 14 residues. Per the germline V gene, CDR1 is SGHTA and CDR2 is FQGNSA. V shed 2 bases and J shed 1 base, with 8 bases lying between them. The CDR3 DNA reads as TGTGCCAGCAGCTTACAGGGAAGGAACACTGAAGCTTTCTTT. Amino acid sequence: CASSLQGRNTEAFF.

V usage is TRBV5-1 and J usage is TRBJ2-6, with D unclear. CDR1 and CDR2 from the germline V gene are SGHRS and YFSETQ. The CDR3 totals 14 residues. V was pared by 5 bases and J by 0 bases, with 6 bases between. CDR3 protein: CASSSASGANVLTF. The CDR3 region has the DNA TGCGCCAGCAGTAGTGCCTCTGGGGCCAACGTCCTGACTTTC.

The rearrangement joins TRBV4-1 to TRBJ1-1; 8 nucleotides align to TRBD1. Germline CDR1 reads MGHRA; CDR2 reads YSYEKL. V shed 2 bases and J 4 bases; nucleotides not matched to a gene: 6. The CDR3 is 15 residues long. CDR3 in DNA: TGCGCCAGCAGCCAATCCACAGGGGGGGCCACTGAAGCTTTCTTT. Protein sequence: CASSQSTGGATEAFF.

The V and J genes are TRBV7-9 and TRBJ1-2, with a possible D match to TRBD1 (6 bases). Germline CDR1 and CDR2: SEHNR and FQNEAQ (reference sequence). The CDR3 is made up of 16 amino acids. The V end was cut by 5 bases, the J end by 0 bases, with 16 bases between. CDR3 coding DNA: TGTGCCAGCAGCCCCAGACAGGTCAGAGCTAACTATGGCTACACCTTC. Translated: CASSPRQVRANYGYTF. Supplemented by reference TRBV7-9 and TRBJ1-2, the full variable domain reads DTGVSQNPRHKITKRGQNVTFRCDPISEHNRLYWYRQTLGQGPEFLTYFQNEAQLEKSRLLSDRFSAERPKGSFSTLEIQRTEQGDSAMYLCASSPRQVRANYGYTFGSGTRLTVV.

V and J are TRBV14 and TRBJ1-5; 9 bases are a match to TRBD1. CDR1 and CDR2 (germline): SGHDN, FVKESK. CDR3 length: 18 residues. The junction had 12 bases not matched to a gene; V was cut back by 0 bases and J by 6 bases. The CDR3 spells CASSQDLRDRDRGQPQHF. As DNA, the CDR3 is TGTGCCAGCAGCCAAGATCTGAGGGACAGGGATCGCGGTCAGCCCCAGCATTTT.

This rearrangement joins TRBV28 to TRBJ2-1, with D maybe TRBD2 (6 bases). V was shortened by 6 bases and J by 10 bases, with 10 bases between the two germline ends. The germline V gene has CDR1 MDHEN and CDR2 SYDVKM. This CDR3 region has 11 residues. Here the CDR3 DNA reads TGTGCCAGCAGCCGTGGAGGGGAGCAGTTCTTC. Protein product: CASSRGGEQFF.

The chain combines TRBV6-5 with TRBJ2-1, with TRBD1 matching 7 bases. Looked up from germline, CDR1 is MNHEY and CDR2 is SVGAGI. V trimming: 8 bases; J trimming: 13 bases; junction bases outside the gene matches: 20. The CDR3 loop spans 15 amino acids. The CDR3 here is CASSFRLNRGSGQFF. The CDR3, as DNA: TGTGCCAGCTCTTTTAGATTGAACAGGGGTTCTGGTCAGTTCTTC.

The chain has TRBV5-1 and TRBJ2-1; 8 positions match TRBD2. The CDR3 runs 15 residues. The germline V gene has CDR1 SGHRS and CDR2 YFSETQ. Trimming cost V 4 bases and J 8 bases; bases outside gene matches: 11. CDR3 region: CASSPSSGGFHEQFF. In DNA, the CDR3 is TGCGCCAGCAGCCCCTCGAGCGGGGGCTTCCATGAGCAGTTCTTC. Complete variable domain (other parts from reference TRBV5-1 and TRBJ2-1): KAGVTQTPRYLIKTRGQQVTLSCSPISGHRSVSWYQQTPGQGLQFLFEYFSETQRNKGNFPGRFSGRQFSNSRSEMNVSTLELGDSALYLCASSPSSGGFHEQFFGPGTRLTVL.

The J gene is TRBJ2-1, the V gene TRBV12-5, with 9 bases that match TRBD2. The CDR3 sequence is 17 residues long. Trimming cost V 1 base and J 4 bases; bases outside gene matches: 8. Germline lookup yields CDR1 LGHNT and CDR2 FRNRAP. The CDR3 protein is CASGLGDSGRGYNEQFF. In DNA form, the CDR3 reads TGTGCTAGTGGTTTGGGGGATAGCGGGAGAGGGTACAATGAGCAGTTCTTC.

This chain uses TRBV7-8 with TRBJ1-5, with TRBD1 identical over 7 bases. Losses at the gene ends were 3 bases for V and 5 bases for J; bases not matched to a gene: 13. CDR1 SGHVS and CDR2 FQNEAQ come from the germline V gene. The CDR3 is 17 residues long. The CDR3 nucleotides are TGTGCCAGCAGCTTGGACGACAAGAGGGGGCGAGATCAGCCCCAGCATTTT. The encoded protein is CASSLDDKRGRDQPQHF.

The rearrangement joins TRBV10-1 to TRBJ1-3, with 8 bases that match TRBD1. Germline CDR1 and CDR2: WNHNN and SYGVQD (reference sequence). J lost 3 bases, V lost 2 bases, and 9 bases had no gene match. The CDR3 is made up of 17 amino acids. Here the CDR3 DNA reads TGCGCCAGCAGTGAGGGGAAGCCAGGGGGCTATGGAAACACCATATATTTT. Its translation: CASSEGKPGGYGNTIYF.

The chain joins TRBV6-6 to TRBJ1-5, with unresolved D. The germline CDR1 and CDR2 sequences are MNHNY and SVGAGI (reference sequence). Trimming removed 2 bases at V and 6 bases at J, with 11 bases between. This CDR3 comprises 14 residues. DNA for the CDR3: TGTGCCAGCAGTTACCCGGGTGAGGGTCAGCCCCAGCATTTT. Amino acids: CASSYPGEGQPQHF.

J is TRBJ1-3 and V is TRBV28, with 7 bases matching TRBD1. CDR3 length: 20 amino acids. Losses at the gene ends were 5 bases for V and 0 bases for J; bases not matched to a gene: 19. Germline CDR1 and CDR2: MDHEN and SYDVKM. The DNA for the CDR3 is TGTGCCAGCAGTATCTTATCCGGGACAGCGGAGGGGAGCTCTGGAAACACCATATATTTT. Amino acid sequence: CASSILSGTAEGSSGNTIYF. The whole variable domain, remainder taken from reference TRBV28 and TRBJ1-3, is DVKVTQSSRYLVKRTGEKVFLECVQDMDHENMFWYRQDPGLGLRLIYFSYDVKMKEKGDIPEGYSVSREKKERFSLILESASTNQTSMYLCASSILSGTAEGSSGNTIYFGEGSWLTVV.

V is TRBV3-1 (or the pseudogene TRBV3-2) and J is TRBJ2-7, with 8 positions matching TRBD2. CDR1 and CDR2 (germline): LGHDT, YNNKEL (reference sequence). This CDR3 comprises 13 residues. J lost 4 bases, V lost 4 bases, and 3 bases had no gene match. The CDR3 DNA is TGTGCCAGCAGCCTAAGCGGGAGATACGAGCAGTACTTC. It translates to CASSLSGRYEQYF.

The chain has TRBV6-5 and TRBJ1-2, with D tentatively TRBD1 (6 bases). V was shortened by 2 bases and J by 5 bases, with 15 bases between the two germline ends. The V gene's germline CDR1 is MNHEY and CDR2 SVGAGI. This CDR3 spans 15 amino acids. The CDR3 region is CASSYGRRGFYGYTF. As DNA, the CDR3 is TGTGCCAGCAGTTACGGGCGAAGGGGGTTTTATGGCTACACCTTC.

This chain connects TRBV7-3 to TRBJ1-1; the match to TRBD1 covers 7 bases. Germline V gene data show CDR1 as SGHTA and CDR2 as FQGTGA. This CDR3 has 16 amino acids. V shed 7 bases, J shed 4 bases, and the junction held 15 bases outside the gene matches. CDR3 DNA sequence: TGTGCCAGCAAACGACAGGGCGACCCTCAGAGCACTGAAGCTTTCTTT. Protein product: CASKRQGDPQSTEAFF.

The CDR3 loop reads CATSPDASGRPDTDTQYF. In DNA, the CDR3 is TGTGCCACCAGCCCCGATGCTAGCGGGAGGCCCGACACAGATACGCAGTATTTT. The chain employs TRBV15 and TRBJ2-3, with TRBD2 matching over 11 bases. CDR3 size: 18 residues. From germline, CDR1 is LNHNV and CDR2 YYDKDF (reference sequence). V lost 5 bases to trimming and J lost 2 bases; unmatched junction nucleotides: 12.

The chain links TRBV7-2 to TRBJ2-3; D is unresolved. CDR3 size: 15 residues. The V end was cut by 4 bases, the J end by 2 bases, with 13 bases between. Germline CDR1 is SGHTA and CDR2 is FQGNSA. The CDR3 sequence: CASSSKRSYTDTQYF. The CDR3, as DNA: TGTGCCAGCAGCTCTAAACGGAGTTACACAGATACGCAGTATTTT.

CDR3 sequence: CASSRRYQETQYF. As DNA, the CDR3 is TGTGCCAGCAGCCGGCGGTATCAAGAGACCCAGTACTTC. This chain joins TRBV14 and TRBJ2-5; no reliable D call. With 4 bases removed from V and 2 bases from J, the gap between germline ends came to 8 bases. The CDR3 is 13 amino acids. The germline gives CDR1 SGHDN, CDR2 FVKESK.

V gene TRBV5-6 combines with J gene TRBJ1-6; perhaps TRBD1 as D (6 bases). The CDR3 totals 17 residues. The germline V and J ends were trimmed by 0 bases and 7 bases, with 17 bases remaining between them. The germline CDR1 and CDR2 sequences are SGHDT and YYEEEE. CDR3 sequence reads: CASSLELSGQRNSPLHF. In DNA, the CDR3 is TGTGCCAGCAGCTTGGAATTAAGTGGACAGAGAAATTCACCCCTCCACTTT.

The chain combines TRBV29-1 with TRBJ2-1; 7 bases fit TRBD1. Germline CDR1 reads SQVTM; CDR2 reads ANQGSEA. The V and J ends lost 6 bases and 8 bases, in that order; junction bases with no gene match: 10. The CDR3 totals 13 residues. DNA for the CDR3: TGCAGCGTGGTTGACAGGGTTGGATATGAGCAGTTCTTC. Protein product: CSVVDRVGYEQFF.

V gene TRBV7-9 combines with J gene TRBJ2-7, with TRBD1 identical over 7 bases. This CDR3 contains 14 residues. The V gene's germline CDR1 is SEHNR and CDR2 FQNEAQ (reference sequence). The junction had 6 bases not matched to a gene; V was cut back by 2 bases and J by 5 bases. CDR3 residues: CASSLQGDRHEQYF. CDR3 DNA sequence: TGTGCCAGCAGCTTACAGGGGGATCGTCACGAGCAGTACTTC.

In its sample, this clone was seen once. The rearrangement links TRBV5-6 to TRBJ1-1, with a tentative D call TRBD1 (6 bases). Germline V lookup: CDR1 SGHDT, CDR2 YYEEEE. Trimming cost V 0 bases and J 4 bases, with 13 bases left between them. This CDR3 has 15 residues. The CDR3 sequence is CASSLGGGIGTEAFF. The CDR3 DNA sequence: TGTGCCAGCAGCTTGGGCGGGGGCATTGGCACTGAAGCTTTCTTT. The whole variable domain, remainder taken from reference TRBV5-6 and TRBJ1-1, is DAGVTQSPTHLIKTRGQQVTLRCSPKSGHDTVSWYQQALGQGPQFIFQYYEEEERQRGNFPDRFSGHQFPNYSSELNVNALLLGDSALYLCASSLGGGIGTEAFFGQGTRLTVV.

In nucleotides, the CDR3 is TGCGCCAGCAGCCAAGAGGGACTTACCGCCACAGATACGCAGTATTTT. It is translated as CASSQEGLTATDTQYF. This chain links TRBV4-1 with TRBJ2-3; possibly TRBD2 for D (6 bases). V shed 0 bases and J shed 2 bases, with 12 bases lying between them. Per the germline V gene, CDR1 is MGHRA and CDR2 is YSYEKL. The CDR3 covers 16 residues.

In nucleotides, the CDR3 is TGCGCCAGCAGTGAGTGGCTAGCGAACTCCTACGAGCAGTACTTC. Amino acid sequence: CASSEWLANSYEQYF. The V and J genes are TRBV10-2 and TRBJ2-7, with D perhaps matching TRBD2 (6 bases). Trimming cost V 1 base and J 0 bases, with 10 bases left between them. CDR1 is WSHSY, CDR2 SAAADI, per germline. The CDR3 runs to 15 residues.

The V and J genes are TRBV2 and TRBJ2-7; 11 bases match TRBD1. CDR1 and CDR2 (germline): SNHLY, FYNNEI. V trimming: 4 bases; J trimming: 2 bases; junction bases outside the gene matches: 1. This CDR3 has 14 amino acids. The CDR3 loop is CASSVGQGAYEQYF. CDR3 sequence (DNA): TGTGCCAGCAGTGTGGGACAGGGGGCCTACGAGCAGTACTTC.